This T cell receptor beta chain came from a study of somatic mutations in cytotoxic T cells in rheumatoid arthritis. Both CD4+ and CD8+ cells were separated through positive magnetic bead selection, and their purity was verified using flow cytometry. Only in-frame clones appear in the TCRdb table, and some are missing; sequencing was by immunoSEQ multiplex PCR. The table lists about 18,000 clones, over 60% of them singletons, with about 30% in the top ten. The V and J ends lost 5 bases and 5 bases, in that order; junction bases with no gene match: 17. The CDR3 length is 18 residues. Germline V gives CDR1 SEHNR, CDR2 FQNEAQ (reference sequence).

Source material: CD8+ T cells sorted from blood. The chain recombines TRBV7-9 with TRBJ2-3, with 9 nucleotides matching TRBD2. This TCR derives from an adult with rheumatoid arthritis. The CDR3 reads CASSPPRASGTEEDTQYF. The DNA for the CDR3 is TGTGCCAGCAGCCCCCCTCGGGCTAGCGGGACTGAGGAAGATACGCAGTATTTT. The full variable domain, completed using reference TRBV7-9 and TRBJ2-3, is DTGVSQNPRHKITKRGQNVTFRCDPISEHNRLYWYRQTLGQGPEFLTYFQNEAQLEKSRLLSDRFSAERPKGSFSTLEIQRTEQGDSAMYLCASSPPRASGTEEDTQYFGPGTRLTVL.